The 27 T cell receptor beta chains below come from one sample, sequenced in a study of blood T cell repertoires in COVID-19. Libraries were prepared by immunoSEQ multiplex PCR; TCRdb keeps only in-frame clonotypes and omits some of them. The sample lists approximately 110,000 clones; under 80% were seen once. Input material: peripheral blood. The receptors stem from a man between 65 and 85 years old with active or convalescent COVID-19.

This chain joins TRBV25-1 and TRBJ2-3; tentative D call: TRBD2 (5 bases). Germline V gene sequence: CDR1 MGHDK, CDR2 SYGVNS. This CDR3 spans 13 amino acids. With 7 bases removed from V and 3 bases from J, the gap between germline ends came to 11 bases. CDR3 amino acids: CASTPGGTDTQYF. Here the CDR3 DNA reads TGTGCCAGCACCCCCGGAGGTACAGATACGCAGTATTTT.

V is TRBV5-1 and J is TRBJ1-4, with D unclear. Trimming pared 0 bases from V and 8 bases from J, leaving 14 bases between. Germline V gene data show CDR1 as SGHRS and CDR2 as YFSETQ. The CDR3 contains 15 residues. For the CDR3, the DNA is TGCGCCAGCAGCTTGGCCGGGATGTTAGGAGAAAAACTGTTTTTT. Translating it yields CASSLAGMLGEKLFF.

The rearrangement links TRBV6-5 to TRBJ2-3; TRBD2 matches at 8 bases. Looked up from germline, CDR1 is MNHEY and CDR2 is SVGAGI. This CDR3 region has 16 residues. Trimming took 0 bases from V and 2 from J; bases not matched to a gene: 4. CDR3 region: CASSYSLAGDTDTQYF. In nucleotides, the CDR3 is TGTGCCAGCAGTTACTCCCTAGCGGGCGACACAGATACGCAGTATTTT.

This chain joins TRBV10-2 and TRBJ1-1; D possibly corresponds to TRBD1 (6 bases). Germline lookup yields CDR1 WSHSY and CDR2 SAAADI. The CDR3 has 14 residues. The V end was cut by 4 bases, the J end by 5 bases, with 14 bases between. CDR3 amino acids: CASSAGQGWTEAFF. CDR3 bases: TGCGCCAGCAGTGCAGGTCAGGGGTGGACTGAAGCTTTCTTT.

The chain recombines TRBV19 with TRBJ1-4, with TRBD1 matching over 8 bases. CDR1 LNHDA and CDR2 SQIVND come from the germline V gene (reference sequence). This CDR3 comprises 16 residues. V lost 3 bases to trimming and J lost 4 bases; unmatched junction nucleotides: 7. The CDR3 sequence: CASSIGQGAINEKLFF. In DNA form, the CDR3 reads TGTGCCAGTAGTATTGGGCAGGGGGCCATTAATGAAAAACTGTTTTTT.

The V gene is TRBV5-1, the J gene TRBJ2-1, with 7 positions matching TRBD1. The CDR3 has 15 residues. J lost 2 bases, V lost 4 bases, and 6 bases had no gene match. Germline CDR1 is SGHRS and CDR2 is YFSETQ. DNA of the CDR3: TGCGCCAGCAGCCCGGGACAGACCACCTACAATGAGCAGTTCTTC. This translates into CASSPGQTTYNEQFF.

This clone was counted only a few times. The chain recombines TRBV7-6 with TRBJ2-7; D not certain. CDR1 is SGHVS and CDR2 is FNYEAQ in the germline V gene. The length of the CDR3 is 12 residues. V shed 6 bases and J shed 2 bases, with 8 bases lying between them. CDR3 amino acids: CASSSNTYEQYF. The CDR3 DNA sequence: TGTGCCAGCAGTTCCAACACCTACGAGCAGTACTTC. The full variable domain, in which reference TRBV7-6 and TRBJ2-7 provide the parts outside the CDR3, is GAGVSQSPRYKVTKRGQDVALRCDPISGHVSLYWYRQALGQGPEFLTYFNYEAQQDKSGLPNDRFSAERPEGSISTLTIQRTEQRDSAMYRCASSSNTYEQYFGPGTRLTVT.

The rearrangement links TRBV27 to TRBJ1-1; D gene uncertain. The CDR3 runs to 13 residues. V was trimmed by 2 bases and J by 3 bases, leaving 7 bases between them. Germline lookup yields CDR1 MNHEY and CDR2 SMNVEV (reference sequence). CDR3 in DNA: TGTGCCAGCAGTTTAGGGAGGGACACTGAAGCTTTCTTT. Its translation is CASSLGRDTEAFF.

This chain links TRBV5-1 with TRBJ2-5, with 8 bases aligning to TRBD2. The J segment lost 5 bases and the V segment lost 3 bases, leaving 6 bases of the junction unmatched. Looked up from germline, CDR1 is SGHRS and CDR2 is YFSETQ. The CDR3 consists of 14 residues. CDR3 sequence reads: CASSYSTSEETQYF. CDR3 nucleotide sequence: TGCGCCAGCAGCTACTCGACTAGCGAGGAGACCCAGTACTTC. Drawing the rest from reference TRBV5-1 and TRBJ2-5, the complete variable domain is KAGVTQTPRYLIKTRGQQVTLSCSPISGHRSVSWYQQTPGQGLQFLFEYFSETQRNKGNFPGRFSGRQFSNSRSEMNVSTLELGDSALYLCASSYSTSEETQYFGPGTRLLVL.

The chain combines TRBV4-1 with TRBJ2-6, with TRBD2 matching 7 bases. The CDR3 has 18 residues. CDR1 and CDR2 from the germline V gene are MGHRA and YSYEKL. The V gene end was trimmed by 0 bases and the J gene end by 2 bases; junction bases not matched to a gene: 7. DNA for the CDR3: TGCGCCAGCAGCCAAGAAGGTTTGGGGGGGGCTGGGGCCAACGTCCTGACTTTC. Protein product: CASSQEGLGGAGANVLTF.

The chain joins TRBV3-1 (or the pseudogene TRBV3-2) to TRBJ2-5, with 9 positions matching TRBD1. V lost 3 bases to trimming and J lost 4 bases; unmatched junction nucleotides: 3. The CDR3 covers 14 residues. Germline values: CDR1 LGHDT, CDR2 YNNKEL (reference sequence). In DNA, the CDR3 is TGTGCCAGCAGCCAGACAGGGGGAGCAGAGACCCAGTACTTC. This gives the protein CASSQTGGAETQYF.

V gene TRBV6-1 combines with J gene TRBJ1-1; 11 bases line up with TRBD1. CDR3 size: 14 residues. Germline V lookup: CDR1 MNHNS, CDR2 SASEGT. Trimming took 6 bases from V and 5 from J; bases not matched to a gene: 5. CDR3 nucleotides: TGTGCCAGCAGCCCGGACAGGGGGCGGACTGAAGCTTTCTTT. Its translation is CASSPDRGRTEAFF.

The CDR3 here is CSVSGTGGTDTQYF. The CDR3 DNA reads as TGCAGCGTATCCGGGACAGGGGGGACAGATACGCAGTATTTT. V usage is TRBV29-1 and J usage is TRBJ2-3; 11 bases match TRBD1. Germline CDR1 and CDR2: SQVTM and ANQGSEA. This CDR3 spans 14 amino acids. V gave up 6 bases and J gave up 3 bases; unmatched junction bases: 5.

CDR3 DNA sequence: TGTGCCAGCAGCCAAGACAGGGTTGAGACCCAGTACTTC. Amino acid sequence: CASSQDRVETQYF. The J gene is TRBJ2-5, the V gene TRBV6-5; 7 bases agree with TRBD1. Trimming cost V 6 bases and J 5 bases; bases outside gene matches: 6. Germline V lookup: CDR1 MNHEY, CDR2 SVGAGI. The CDR3 runs 13 residues.

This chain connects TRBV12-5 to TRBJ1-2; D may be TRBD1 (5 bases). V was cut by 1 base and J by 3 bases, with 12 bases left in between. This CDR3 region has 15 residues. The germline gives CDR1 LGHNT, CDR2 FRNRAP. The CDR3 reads CASGLGRAFDYGYTF. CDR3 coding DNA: TGTGCTAGTGGTTTGGGCAGGGCGTTTGACTATGGCTACACCTTC.

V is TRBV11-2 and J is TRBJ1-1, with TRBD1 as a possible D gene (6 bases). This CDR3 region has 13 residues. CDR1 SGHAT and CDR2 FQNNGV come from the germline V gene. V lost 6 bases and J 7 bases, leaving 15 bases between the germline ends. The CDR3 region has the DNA TGTGCCAGCAGACCCACAGGGCGAGGTGAAGCTTTCTTT. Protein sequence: CASRPTGRGEAFF.

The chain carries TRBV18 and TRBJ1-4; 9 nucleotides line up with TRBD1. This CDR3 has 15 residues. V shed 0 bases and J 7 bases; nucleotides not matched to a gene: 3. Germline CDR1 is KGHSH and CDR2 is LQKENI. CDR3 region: CASSPPGQGGEKLFF. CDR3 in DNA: TGTGCCAGCTCACCACCGGGACAGGGCGGTGAAAAACTGTTTTTT.

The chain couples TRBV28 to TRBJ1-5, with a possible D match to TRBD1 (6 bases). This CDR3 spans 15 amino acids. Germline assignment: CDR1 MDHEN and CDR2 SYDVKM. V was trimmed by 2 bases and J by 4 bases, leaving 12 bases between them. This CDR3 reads CASSLRDTLNQPQHF. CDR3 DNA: TGTGCCAGCAGTTTACGGGACACCTTAAATCAGCCCCAGCATTTT.

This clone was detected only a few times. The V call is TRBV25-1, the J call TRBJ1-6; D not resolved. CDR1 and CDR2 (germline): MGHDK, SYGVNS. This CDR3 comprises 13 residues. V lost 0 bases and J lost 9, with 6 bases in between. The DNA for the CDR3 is TGTGCCAGCAGTGAATACCCCTTTTCACCCCTCCACTTT. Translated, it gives CASSEYPFSPLHF.

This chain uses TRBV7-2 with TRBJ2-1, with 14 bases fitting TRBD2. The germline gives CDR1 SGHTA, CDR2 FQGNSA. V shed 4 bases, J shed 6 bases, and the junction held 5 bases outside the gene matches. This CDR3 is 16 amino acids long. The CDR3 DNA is TGTGCCAGCAGCTCTTGGACTAGCGGGAGGTCCAATGAGCAGTTCTTC. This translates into CASSSWTSGRSNEQFF. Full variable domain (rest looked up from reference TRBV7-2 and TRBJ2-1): GAGVSQSPSNKVTEKGKDVELRCDPISGHTALYWYRQSLGQGLEFLIYFQGNSAPDKSGLPSDRFSAERTGGSVSTLTIQRTQQEDSAVYLCASSSWTSGRSNEQFFGPGTRLTVL.

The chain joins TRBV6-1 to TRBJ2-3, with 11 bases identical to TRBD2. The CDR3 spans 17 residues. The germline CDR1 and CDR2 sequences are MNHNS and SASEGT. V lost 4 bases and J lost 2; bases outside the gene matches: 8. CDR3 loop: CASSGPTSGDPTDTQYF. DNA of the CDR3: TGTGCCAGCAGTGGCCCGACTAGCGGGGACCCCACAGATACGCAGTATTTT.

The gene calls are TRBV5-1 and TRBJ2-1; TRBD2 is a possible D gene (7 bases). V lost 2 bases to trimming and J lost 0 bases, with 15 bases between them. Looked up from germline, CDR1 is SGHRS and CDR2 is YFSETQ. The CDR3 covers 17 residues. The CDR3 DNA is TGCGCCAGCAGCTTTCGGGGGGCCCAAAGCTCCTACAATGAGCAGTTCTTC. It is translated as CASSFRGAQSSYNEQFF.

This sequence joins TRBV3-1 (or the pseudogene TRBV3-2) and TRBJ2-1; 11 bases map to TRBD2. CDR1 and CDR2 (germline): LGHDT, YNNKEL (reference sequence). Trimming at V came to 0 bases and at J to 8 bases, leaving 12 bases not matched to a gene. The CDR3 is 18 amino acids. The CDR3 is CASSQDRFSTSGIHEQFF. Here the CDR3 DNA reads TGTGCCAGCAGCCAAGATCGATTTTCGACTAGCGGGATCCATGAGCAGTTCTTC.

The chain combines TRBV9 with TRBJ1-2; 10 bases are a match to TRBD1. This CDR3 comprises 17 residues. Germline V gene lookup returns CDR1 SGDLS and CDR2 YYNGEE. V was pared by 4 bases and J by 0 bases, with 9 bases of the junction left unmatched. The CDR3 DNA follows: TGTGCCAGCAGCCTTGGGACAGGGGCCGCCTCTAACTATGGCTACACCTTC. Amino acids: CASSLGTGAASNYGYTF.

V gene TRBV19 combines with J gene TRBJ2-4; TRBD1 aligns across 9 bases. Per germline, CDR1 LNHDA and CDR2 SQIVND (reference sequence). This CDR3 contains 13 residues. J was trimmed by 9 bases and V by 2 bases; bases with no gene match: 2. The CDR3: CASSITGGGIQYF. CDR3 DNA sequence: TGTGCCAGTAGTATAACAGGGGGCGGCATTCAGTACTTC.

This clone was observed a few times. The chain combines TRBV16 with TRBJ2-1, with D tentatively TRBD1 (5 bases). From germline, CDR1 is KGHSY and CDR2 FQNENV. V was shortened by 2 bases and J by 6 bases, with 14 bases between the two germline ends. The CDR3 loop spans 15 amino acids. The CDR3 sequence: CASSQLKTGTNEQFF. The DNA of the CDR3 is TGTGCCAGCAGCCAACTCAAAACAGGCACCAATGAGCAGTTCTTC.

The CDR3 bases are TGTGCCAGCAGCTTAGAAGGGACTAGCGACAATGAGCAGTTCTTC. Its protein is CASSLEGTSDNEQFF. The rearrangement uses TRBV7-9 and TRBJ2-1; TRBD2 matches 10 bases. In germline, CDR1 is SEHNR, CDR2 FQNEAQ (reference sequence). The ends lost 1 base at V and 5 bases at J; junction bases unmatched: 2. The CDR3 covers 15 residues.